This T cell receptor beta chain came from a study of OX40 agonist ivuxolimab in advanced cancers. As concerns this clone: Its antigen remains unidentified.

The study, taken as a whole, reports: A proportion of nonresponders additionally exhibited low normalized T-cell clonal expansion.

Patients had blood sampled at baseline and again on cycle 4 day 1 and cycle 7 day 1. Assay used: immunoSEQ multiplex PCR; TCRdb lists only in-frame clones, some missing. This sample has more than 65,000 clones, with over 75% found just once. The sequencing used CD4+ or CD8+ T cells sorted from blood, collected in a trial of the OX40 agonist ivuxolimab. The sequence was collected from an adult with an advanced solid tumor such as melanoma, head and neck, liver or kidney cancer.

CDR3 sequence reads: CASSGRSLLNTGELFF. Here the CDR3 DNA reads TGCGCCAGCAGTGGACGGTCACTCCTAAACACCGGGGAGCTGTTTTTT. The chain couples TRBV5-1 to TRBJ2-2, with D uncertain. Germline V gene data show CDR1 as SGHRS and CDR2 as YFSETQ. The CDR3 is 16 amino acids. Trimming shortened V by 5 bases and J by 2 bases, and 16 bases separated the two germline ends.